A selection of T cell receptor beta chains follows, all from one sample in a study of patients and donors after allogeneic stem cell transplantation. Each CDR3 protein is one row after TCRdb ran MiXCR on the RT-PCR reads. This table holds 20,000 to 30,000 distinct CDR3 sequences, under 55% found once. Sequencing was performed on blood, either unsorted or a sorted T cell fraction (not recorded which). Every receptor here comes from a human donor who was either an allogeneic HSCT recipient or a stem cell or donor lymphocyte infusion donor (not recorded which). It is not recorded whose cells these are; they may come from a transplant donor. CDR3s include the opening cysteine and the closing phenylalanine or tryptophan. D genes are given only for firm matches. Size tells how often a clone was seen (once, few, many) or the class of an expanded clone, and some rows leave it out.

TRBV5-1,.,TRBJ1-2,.,CASSLFRINYGYTF,TGCGCCAGCAGCCTTTTCCGGATTAACTATGGCTACACCTTC
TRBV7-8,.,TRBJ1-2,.,CASSLGRVYGYTF,TGTGCCAGCAGCTTAGGGCGAGTCTATGGCTACACCTTC
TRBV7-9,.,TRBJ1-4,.,CASSLDLVGNEKLFF,TGTGCCAGCAGCTTAGACCTCGTAGGGAACGAAAAACTGTTTTTT
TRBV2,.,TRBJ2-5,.,CASSENRAETQYF,TGTGCCAGCAGTGAAAACAGGGCAGAGACCCAGTACTTC
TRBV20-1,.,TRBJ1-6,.,CSARTGLGNSPLHF,TGCAGTGCTAGAACAGGTCTGGGGAATTCACCCCTCCACTTT
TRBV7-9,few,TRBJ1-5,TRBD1,CASSAGQGYNQPQHF,TGTGCCAGCAGCGCAGGACAGGGGTACAATCAGCCCCAGCATTTT
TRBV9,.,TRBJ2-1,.,CASRRTSSYNEQFF,TGTGCCAGCAGAAGGACGAGCTCCTACAATGAGCAGTTCTTC
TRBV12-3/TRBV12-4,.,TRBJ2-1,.,CASSLAGAQDNEQFF,TGTGCCAGCAGTTTAGCGGGAGCCCAAGACAATGAGCAGTTCTTC
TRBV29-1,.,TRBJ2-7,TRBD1,CSVTPGQNYEQYF,TGCAGCGTCACCCCGGGACAGAACTACGAGCAGTACTTC
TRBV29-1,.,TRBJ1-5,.,CSVANSNQPQHF,TGCAGCGTGGCAAATAGCAATCAGCCCCAGCATTTT